What follows describes a single T cell receptor (beta chain). No cognate antigen has been identified for it. Base qualities are not at hand, and no much larger clone is one base apart. The immunoSEQ Assay, a bias-controlled multiplex PCR, was used to amplify TCRbeta CDR3 regions from genomic DNA. As for the authors' bioinformatics: Nucleated cell counts per sample were estimated from amplification of reference gene primers within the assay. Sequence reads were collapsed and filtered to measure the absolute abundance of every unique TCRbeta CDR3 rearrangement. For each sample, productive Simpson clonality was calculated as the square root of Simpson's diversity index over productive rearrangements. Here the immuneACCESS table is served through TCRdb, limited to in-frame sequences with V and J called. Missing clones are a known gap in these copies; in checked studies unresolved V genes cover under half, and the rest lacks a known reason. V and J calls and clone size follow that table, whereas D and trimming were derived from the DNA. This sample holds about 220,000 clones; roughly 88% were observed only once. The ten largest clones take up approximately 14% of the sample.

The record originates from a study of blood T cell repertoires in COVID-19 (dated by TCRdb to the early 2020s). Turning to the overall study: Samples covering the acute and convalescent phases of COVID-19 were provided by collaborators in the United States, Italy and Spain. The prospective study material was composed of cDNA or gDNA derived from T cells, B-cell-depleted T cells, or PBMCs. The dataset comprised deeply sampled blood TCRbeta repertoires from subjects exposed to, actively infected with, or recovered from COVID-19. The repertoires were released in a freely available public database intended as a resource for research on the immune response to SARS-CoV-2. Samples came from the ongoing ImmuneRACE study (first 160 participants) plus 1,254 subjects from 6 global collaborators. The sample metadata nearly always contained a de-identified subject ID, COVID-19 status, age in years and sex. Where available, HLA class I and class II types were obtained from metadata supplied by the sample provider rather than from assay-based typing.

The cysteine opens and the phenylalanine closes a CDR3 of 14 amino acids. Of the read, only the CDR3 DNA is kept; its 42 bases are in frame from base 1. CDR1 and CDR2 were assigned from the germline V gene as MGHRA and YSYEKL. Relative to germline, V is 3 bases shorter and J is 0 bases shorter, with 8 bases between their ends. Participants in the prospective study were enrolled through a virtual design, were aged 18 to 89 years, and lived in roughly 25 United States geographic areas. Cohort assignment in the prospective study relied on participant-reported clinical history from a screening survey and a study questionnaire. Each participant in the prospective study had whole blood, serum and a nasopharyngeal or oropharyngeal swab collected by mobile phlebotomists. Additional blood draws and questionnaires over an approximately two-month period could optionally be provided by prospective study participants. Before DNA extraction, blood samples from the prospective study were shipped at room temperature or frozen.

Study-wide findings and limitations: Clinical and demographic metadata were provided uncurated, with the amount varying by source and participant.

The clonotype originates from a woman aged 50 to 60 with acute COVID-19. Input material: PBMCs or T cells enriched from blood (not recorded which). The sequence joins TRBV4-1 to TRBJ2-5; a tentative D match to TRBD1 spans 5 bases. The CDR3 protein sequence reads: CASSQGQNQETQYF. The DNA sequence is as follows: TGCGCCAGCAGCCAGGGGCAGAACCAAGAGACCCAGTACTTC.